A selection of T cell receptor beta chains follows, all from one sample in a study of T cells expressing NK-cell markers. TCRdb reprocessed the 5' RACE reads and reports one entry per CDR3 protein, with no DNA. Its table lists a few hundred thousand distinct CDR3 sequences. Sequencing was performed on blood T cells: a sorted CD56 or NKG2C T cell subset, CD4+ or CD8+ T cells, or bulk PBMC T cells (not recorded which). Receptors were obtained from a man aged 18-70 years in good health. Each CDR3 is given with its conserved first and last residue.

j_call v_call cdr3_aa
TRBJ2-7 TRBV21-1 CASSKITRAGEQYF
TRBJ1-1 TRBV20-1 CSALQGQGYTEAFF
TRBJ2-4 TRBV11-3 CASSLQLAKNIQYF
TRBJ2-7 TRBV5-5 CASSSGLAGANYGEQYF
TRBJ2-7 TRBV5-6 CASSPDFYEQYF
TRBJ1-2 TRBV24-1 CATSDLRRQRGYTF
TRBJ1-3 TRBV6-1 CASSAQGKGNTIYF
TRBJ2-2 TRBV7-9 CASSSSDPAGELFF
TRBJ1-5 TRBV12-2 CASRLATGQGAQPQHF
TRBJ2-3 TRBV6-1 CASSDRWGSDTQYF